The 24 T cell receptor beta chains reported below all come from one sample, sequenced in a study of siplizumab effects on memory and regulatory T cells (dated by TCRdb to between 2018 and 2021). Receptor libraries were prepared by the immunoSEQ multiplex PCR assay. The clones in this table, taken by TCRdb from immuneACCESS, are in-frame only. Not every clone is retained; where verified, under half of the shortfall comes from an unresolved V gene, and the cause of the rest is unknown. Recorded for this sample are some 120,000 clones; approximately 94% of them occurred a single time. The top ten clones comprise roughly 1.5% of the sample. The sequenced sample consisted of non-Treg CD4+ T cells sorted from blood. The sample's cell subset or site, from its label and the paper: FACS-sorted unstimulated CD4+ non-regulatory T cells. All receptors come from a human donor in good health.

The chain is built from TRBV30 and TRBJ2-3; D assignment may be TRBD1 or TRBD2 (5 bases each). CDR3 length: 15 amino acids. Germline V gene sequence: CDR1 GTSNPN, CDR2 SVGIG (reference sequence). V was shortened by 0 bases and J by 5 bases, with 15 bases between the two germline ends. CDR3 region: CAWSVTGLGVDTQYF. CDR3 coding DNA: TGTGCCTGGAGTGTAACGGGGCTAGGTGTAGATACGCAGTATTTT.

The chain combines TRBV7-2 with TRBJ1-2; D may be TRBD1 (5 bases). The CDR3 contains 13 residues. V dropped 3 bases and J dropped 2 bases, with 7 bases sitting between them. Germline V lookup: CDR1 SGHTA, CDR2 FQGNSA. The CDR3 sequence: CASSFDRNYGYTF. Written as DNA, the CDR3 is TGTGCCAGCAGCTTCGACAGAAACTATGGCTACACCTTC.

This chain uses TRBV18 with TRBJ1-1; D is unclear. Per germline, CDR1 KGHSH and CDR2 LQKENI. Trimming removed 2 bases at V and 1 base at J, with 11 bases between. The CDR3 runs to 15 residues. For the CDR3, the DNA is TGTGCCAGCTCACCAACTATAGGTCAGAACACTGAAGCTTTCTTT. Its protein product is CASSPTIGQNTEAFF.

V usage is TRBV21-1 and J usage is TRBJ2-3; the tabulated D call, TRBD2, remains unverified against the DNA. TRBV21-1 corresponds to a pseudogene. This CDR3 comprises 19 residues. The CDR3 here is CASRHRAPEEREGLDTQYF. The DNA for the CDR3 is TGTGCCAGCAGACACAGGGCACCTGAAGAGCGGGAGGGCCTGGATACGCAGTATTTT.

This sequence joins TRBV19 and TRBJ2-5; possible D gene TRBD2, 5 bases. The CDR3 is 13 residues long. Germline CDR1 and CDR2: LNHDA and SQIVND (reference sequence). V was pared by 5 bases and J by 2 bases, with 9 bases between. As DNA, the CDR3 is TGTGCCAGTAGTGGCGGGCAACAAGAGACCCAGTACTTC. Protein product: CASSGGQQETQYF.

The genes are TRBV25-1 and TRBJ1-2, with D possibly matching TRBD1 (6 bases). V was clipped by 3 bases and J by 8 bases, with 16 bases between them. Germline lookup yields CDR1 MGHDK and CDR2 SYGVNS. The CDR3 has 14 residues. Written as DNA, the CDR3 is TGTGCCAGCAGTGACGAGGGTCAGGGGAACGGCTACACCTTC. It codes for CASSDEGQGNGYTF.

The chain joins TRBV19 to TRBJ1-5, with TRBD1 matching over 12 bases. Germline CDR1 reads LNHDA; CDR2 reads SQIVND (reference sequence). CDR3 length equals 16 residues. V trimming: 6 bases; J trimming: 6 bases; junction bases outside the gene matches: 9. The CDR3: CASRFSGTGGIQPQHF. The DNA for the CDR3 is TGTGCCAGTAGATTCTCAGGGACAGGGGGCATTCAGCCCCAGCATTTT.

This rearrangement joins TRBV5-1 to TRBJ2-3; D is perhaps TRBD1 or TRBD2 (6 bases each). Germline lookup yields CDR1 SGHRS and CDR2 YFSETQ. This CDR3 region has 16 residues. V was cut by 4 bases and J by 3 bases, with 18 bases left in between. In nucleotides, the CDR3 is TGCGCCAGCAGCCCTAGGGGGGAGCACAGAACAGATACGCAGTATTTT. Translating gives CASSPRGEHRTDTQYF.

The V and J genes are TRBV5-1 and TRBJ1-2; D is undetermined. Per the germline V gene, CDR1 is SGHRS and CDR2 is YFSETQ. V was clipped by 6 bases and J by 3 bases, with 24 bases between them. The CDR3 length is 17 residues. CDR3 in DNA: TGCGCCAGCAATCTCCGCCCGGCAGTTTTCAGCGACTATGGCTACACCTTC. This encodes CASNLRPAVFSDYGYTF.

V and J are TRBV7-9 and TRBJ1-1; D not certain. V gave up 5 bases and J gave up 3 bases, with 7 bases separating them. Germline CDR1 is SEHNR and CDR2 is FQNEAQ (reference sequence). CDR3 length: 12 amino acids. CDR3 residues: CASSGQDTEAFF. CDR3 in DNA: TGTGCCAGCAGCGGCCAAGACACTGAAGCTTTCTTT.

The count of this clone is one. The chain carries TRBV4-1 and TRBJ2-1; 11 bases match TRBD2. The V and J ends lost 2 bases and 6 bases, in that order; junction bases with no gene match: 9. The germline V gene has CDR1 MGHRA and CDR2 YSYEKL. The CDR3 is 17 residues long. The CDR3, as DNA: TGCGCCAGCAGCCAACCACTACTAGCGGGAGATTTCAATGAGCAGTTCTTC. The encoded protein is CASSQPLLAGDFNEQFF.

This clone showed up just once. The rearrangement links TRBV5-1 to TRBJ2-5, with 7 bases identical to TRBD2. Germline values: CDR1 SGHRS, CDR2 YFSETQ. The ends lost 4 bases at V and 2 bases at J; junction bases unmatched: 5. The CDR3 runs 14 residues. The CDR3 loop reads CASSPSGSQETQYF. CDR3 DNA sequence: TGCGCCAGCAGCCCTAGCGGATCGCAAGAGACCCAGTACTTC.

The rearrangement links TRBV19 to TRBJ2-7; TRBD2 agrees at 10 bases. J lost 1 base, V lost 4 bases, and 7 bases had no gene match. The germline gives CDR1 LNHDA, CDR2 SQIVND (reference sequence). CDR3 length: 16 amino acids. CDR3 sequence: CASSRSTSGESYEQYF. The CDR3 DNA sequence: TGTGCCAGTAGTAGATCTACTAGCGGGGAGTCCTACGAGCAGTACTTC. Full variable domain (remainder filled in from reference TRBV19 and TRBJ2-7): DGGITQSPKYLFRKEGQNVTLSCEQNLNHDAMYWYRQDPGQGLRLIYYSQIVNDFQKGDIAEGYSVSREKKESFPLTVTSAQKNPTAFYLCASSRSTSGESYEQYFGPGTRLTVT.

The chain combines TRBV5-1 with TRBJ2-7, with TRBD2 as a possible D gene (6 bases). The V end was cut by 4 bases, the J end by 6 bases, with 11 bases between. The germline gives CDR1 SGHRS, CDR2 YFSETQ. The CDR3 runs 12 residues. This chain's CDR3 is CASSGMGGEQYF. In DNA form, the CDR3 reads TGCGCCAGCAGCGGGATGGGGGGCGAGCAGTACTTC.

This clone was recorded only once. This sequence joins TRBV18 and TRBJ2-5, with 7 bases identical to TRBD2. The J call is doubtful: the DNA matches TRBJ2-7 better. The CDR3 loop spans 13 amino acids. Germline V gene data show CDR1 as KGHSH and CDR2 as LQKENI. The CDR3 loop is CASSPPSGYEQYF. DNA for the CDR3: TGTGCCAGCTCACCACCTAGCGGGTACGAGCAGTACTTC.

The chain combines TRBV29-1 with TRBJ1-2; D call uncertain. Germline V gene sequence: CDR1 SQVTM, CDR2 ANQGSEA. V lost 2 bases to trimming and J lost 7 bases, with 2 bases between them. The CDR3 is made up of 9 amino acids. CDR3 sequence: CSVESGYTF. CDR3 in DNA: TGCAGCGTTGAATCTGGCTACACCTTC.

V is TRBV6-1 and J is TRBJ1-2; unclear D gene. The V gene's germline CDR1 is MNHNS and CDR2 SASEGT. CDR3 size: 14 residues. V lost 0 bases and J 2 bases, leaving 7 bases between the germline ends. The CDR3 DNA reads as TGTGCCAGCAGTGAAGCGATAGGGAACTATGGCTACACCTTC. As protein: CASSEAIGNYGYTF.

The rearrangement joins TRBV7-8 to TRBJ2-2, with TRBD1 matching over 9 bases. J was trimmed by 3 bases and V by 1 base; bases with no gene match: 3. Germline V gene sequence: CDR1 SGHVS, CDR2 FQNEAQ. The CDR3 is made up of 16 amino acids. CDR3 protein: CASSLGWTGDTGELFF. CDR3 sequence (DNA): TGTGCCAGCAGCTTAGGGTGGACAGGGGACACCGGGGAGCTGTTTTTT.

The gene calls are TRBV19 and TRBJ2-5, with 7 bases fitting TRBD1. Germline V gene data show CDR1 as LNHDA and CDR2 as SQIVND (reference sequence). The CDR3 has 15 amino acids. V gave up 1 base and J gave up 1 base; unmatched junction bases: 3. The CDR3 region has the DNA TGTGCCAGTAGTATAGTGACAGGGCGCCAAGAGACCCAGTACTTC. Protein product: CASSIVTGRQETQYF.

The rearrangement uses TRBV19 and TRBJ2-7; 12 bases map to TRBD1. Germline lookup yields CDR1 LNHDA and CDR2 SQIVND (reference sequence). V was clipped by 5 bases and J by 2 bases; unmatched bases: 7. CDR3 length: 16 amino acids. Here the CDR3 DNA reads TGTGCCAGTAGTCCCGGGACAGGGGGCAGCCCCTACGAGCAGTACTTC. Its protein is CASSPGTGGSPYEQYF.

The chain carries TRBV5-6 and TRBJ1-2; TRBD1 agrees at 10 bases. Germline CDR1 and CDR2: SGHDT and YYEEEE. This CDR3 spans 14 amino acids. Trimming took 4 bases from V and 7 from J; bases not matched to a gene: 7. Written as DNA, the CDR3 is TGTGCCAGCAGCCTCGGACAGGGGGTCTCTGGCTACACCTTC. It yields the protein CASSLGQGVSGYTF.

The chain has TRBV19 and TRBJ1-5; 7 nucleotides match TRBD1. The CDR3 length is 17 residues. The V gene's germline CDR1 is LNHDA and CDR2 SQIVND (reference sequence). V gave up 3 bases and J gave up 4 bases; unmatched junction bases: 12. The CDR3 DNA is TGTGCCAGTAGTATCCTTAAACAGGGGCCCGTTAATCAGCCCCAGCATTTT. Protein sequence: CASSILKQGPVNQPQHF.

This chain links TRBV23-1 with TRBJ1-2; D may be TRBD1 (5 bases). TRBV23-1 qualifies as an ORF whose function is uncertain. The V end was cut by 4 bases, the J end by 8 bases, with 20 bases between. The CDR3 contains 15 residues. CDR3 in amino acids: CASSPPKLKRDGYTF. CDR3 sequence (DNA): TGCGCCAGCAGTCCGCCAAAACTTAAAAGGGACGGCTACACCTTC.

The V gene is TRBV4-1, the J gene TRBJ2-5, with D possibly TRBD1 on 6 matching bases. The V gene's germline CDR1 is MGHRA and CDR2 YSYEKL. The CDR3 length is 14 residues. V lost 0 bases to trimming and J lost 3 bases, with 8 bases between them. The CDR3 DNA follows: TGCGCCAGCAGCCAAGATAGGACAGAAGAGACCCAGTACTTC. Its protein is CASSQDRTEETQYF.